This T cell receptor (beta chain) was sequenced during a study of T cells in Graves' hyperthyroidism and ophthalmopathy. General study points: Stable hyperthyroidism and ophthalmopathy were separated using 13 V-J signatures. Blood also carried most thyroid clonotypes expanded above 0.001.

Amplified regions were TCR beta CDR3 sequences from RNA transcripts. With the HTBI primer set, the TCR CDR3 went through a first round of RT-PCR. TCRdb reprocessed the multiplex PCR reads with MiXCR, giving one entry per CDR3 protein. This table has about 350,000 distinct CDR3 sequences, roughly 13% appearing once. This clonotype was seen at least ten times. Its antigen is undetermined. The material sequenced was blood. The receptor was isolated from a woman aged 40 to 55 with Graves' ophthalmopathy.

In DNA form, the CDR3 reads TGTGCCAGTAGTACAAATGGACCCGAGAGTGATGAGCAGTTCTTC. Translating gives CASSTNGPESDEQFF. The chain carries TRBV19 and TRBJ2-1, with D unresolved. The germline V gene encodes CDR1 LNHDA and CDR2 SQIVND (reference sequence). This CDR3 spans 15 amino acids. V lost 4 bases to trimming and J lost 8 bases, with 18 bases between them.